These T cell receptor beta chains were read from a single sample in a study of CD8 T cells in Susac syndrome. Via MiXCR, TCRdb re-called the immunoSEQ multiplex PCR reads, giving one row per CDR3 protein. The table lists 130,000 to 150,000 distinct CDR3 sequences, approximately 93% of them singletons, with 0.075% to 0.09% in the top ten. Specimen: CD4+ T cells from PBMCs. All receptors come from a human donor in good health. Each CDR3 is given with its conserved first and last residue. Fields, in order: J gene, D gene, V gene, clone size, CDR3 protein, CDR3 DNA. A D gene is named only where the DNA matches it firmly. The listing skips clone size in some rows; elsewhere it reads once, few, many or a size class.

J: TRBJ1-1
D: .
V: TRBV6-2/TRBV6-3
size: once
CDR3: CASHLAGGGDSTEAFF
DNA: TGTGCCAGCCATTTGGCCGGGGGTGGAGATAGCACTGAAGCTTTCTTT

J: TRBJ2-5
D: TRBD2
V: TRBV7-2
size: .
CDR3: CASSSKLAGPWETQYF
DNA: TGTGCCAGCAGCTCAAAACTAGCGGGGCCGTGGGAGACCCAGTACTTC

J: TRBJ1-5
D: .
V: TRBV25-1
size: .
CDR3: CASSEYDGGGPQHF
DNA: TGTGCCAGCAGTGAATACGACGGTGGAGGGCCCCAGCATTTT

J: TRBJ2-5
D: TRBD2
V: TRBV6-6
size: .
CDR3: CASSYPLTSAKETQYF
DNA: TGTGCCAGCAGTTACCCCCTAACTAGCGCTAAAGAGACCCAGTACTTC

J: TRBJ2-7
D: TRBD2
V: TRBV3-1
size: few
CDR3: CASSQGPGGSYEQYF
DNA: TGTGCCAGCAGCCAAGGTCCGGGAGGGTCCTACGAGCAGTACTTC

J: TRBJ2-2
D: .
V: TRBV18
size: .
CDR3: CASSGDLTGELFF
DNA: TGTGCCAGCTCCGGGGACCTCACCGGGGAGCTGTTTTTT

J: TRBJ2-1
D: .
V: TRBV5-4
size: .
CDR3: CASSLAVTRAMDEQFF
DNA: TGTGCCAGCAGCTTGGCGGTGACACGGGCCATGGATGAGCAGTTCTTC

J: TRBJ2-5
D: .
V: TRBV12-5
size: .
CDR3: CASGAEETQYF
DNA: TGTGCTAGTGGGGCGGAGGAGACCCAGTACTTC

J: TRBJ2-2
D: .
V: TRBV4-2
size: .
CDR3: CASSQEPPGATGELFF
DNA: TGTGCCAGCAGCCAAGAACCCCCGGGGGCCACCGGGGAGCTGTTTTTT

J: TRBJ1-5
D: TRBD1
V: TRBV20-1
size: .
CDR3: CSASGTGVNQPQHF
DNA: TGCAGTGCTAGCGGTACAGGGGTCAATCAGCCCCAGCATTTT

J: TRBJ1-1
D: .
V: TRBV30
size: .
CDR3: CAWSGQIEAFF
DNA: TGTGCCTGGAGTGGACAGATTGAAGCTTTCTTT

J: TRBJ2-7
D: .
V: TRBV5-1
size: .
CDR3: CASSLTLQPYEQYF
DNA: TGCGCCAGCAGCTTGACCTTGCAACCCTACGAGCAGTACTTC

J: TRBJ2-5
D: .
V: TRBV20-1
size: .
CDR3: CSAADPSGRKTQYF
DNA: TGCAGTGCCGCGGACCCATCGGGTAGGAAGACCCAGTACTTC

J: TRBJ2-4
D: .
V: TRBV5-1
size: .
CDR3: CASSLYLGTPSGADIQYF
DNA: TGCGCCAGCAGCTTGTATCTCGGGACACCCTCGGGAGCTGACATTCAGTACTTC